This T cell receptor beta chain was profiled in a study of shared clonotypes between healthy human individuals. Points from the study as a whole: Investigators collected only blood, and repertoires in tissues likely differ. Across subsets, estimated richness was generally greater for naive than for memory populations.

Concerning this clone: The antigen is unknown.

Naive CD8 isolation took CD45RO-negative cells positively selected for CCR7 and excluded terminally differentiated effector memory CD45RA+ cells. Deep-level running was used for the assay. Study processing details: ImmunoSEQ junction-only sequences lacked quality scores, so their filtering differed. Profiled with immunoSEQ multiplex PCR; TCRdb holds only in-frame clones, not every one. V, J and clone size are taken as reported in that table, and D and trimming were inferred from the DNA itself. The sample records about 2.1 million clones, around 93% being singletons. This CDR3 has 15 residues. Trimming took 3 bases from V and 3 from J, leaving 15 bases between them. The V gene's germline CDR1 is MNHEY and CDR2 SMNVEV (reference sequence).

This TCR was recovered from a man aged 18 to 35 in good health. Some clones in this sample may be carry-over from other donors' samples. This chain uses TRBV27 with TRBJ2-7; a weak D match, TRBD2 (6 bases). The sequencing sample was made of naive CD8+ T cells from PBMCs. The CDR3 region has the DNA TGTGCCAGCAGTTTTTGGCGGGGAAAAGACTACGAGCAGTACTTC. Its translation is CASSFWRGKDYEQYF.